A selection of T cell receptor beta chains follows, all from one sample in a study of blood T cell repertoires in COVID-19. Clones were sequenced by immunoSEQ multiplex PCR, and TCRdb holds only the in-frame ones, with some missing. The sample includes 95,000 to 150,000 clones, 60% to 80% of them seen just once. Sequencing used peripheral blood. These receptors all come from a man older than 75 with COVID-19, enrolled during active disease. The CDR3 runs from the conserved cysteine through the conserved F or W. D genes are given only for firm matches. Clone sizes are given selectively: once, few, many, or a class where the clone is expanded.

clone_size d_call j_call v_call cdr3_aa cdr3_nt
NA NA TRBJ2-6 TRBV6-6 CASSSHPPGGLSTVTNVLTF TGTGCCAGCAGCTCGCACCCCCCTGGGGGACTTTCCACTGTGACCAACGTCCTGACTTTC
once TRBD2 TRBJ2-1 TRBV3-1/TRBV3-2 CASSQGVLAGVEKQFF TGTGCCAGCAGCCAAGGCGTGCTAGCGGGAGTGGAAAAGCAGTTCTTC
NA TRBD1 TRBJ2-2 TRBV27 CASSFTGDTGELFF TGTGCCAGCAGTTTTACAGGGGACACCGGGGAGCTGTTTTTT
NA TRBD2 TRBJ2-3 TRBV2 CASSPRGLAGEVTQYF TGTGCCAGCAGTCCCAGGGGACTAGCGGGAGAGGTAACGCAGTATTTT
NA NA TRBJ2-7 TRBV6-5 CASSTTGLGEQYF TGTGCCAGCAGTACGACAGGCTTGGGCGAGCAGTACTTC
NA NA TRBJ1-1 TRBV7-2 CASSSWGGNTEAFF TGTGCCAGCAGCTCTTGGGGGGGCAACACTGAAGCTTTCTTT
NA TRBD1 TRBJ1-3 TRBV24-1 CATSDPRDSLGGNTIYF TGTGCCACCAGTGATCCCCGGGACAGCCTAGGTGGAAACACCATATATTTT
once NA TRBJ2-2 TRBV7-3 CASSLAGSTGELFF TGTGCCAGCAGCTTAGCGGGATCTACCGGGGAGCTGTTTTTT
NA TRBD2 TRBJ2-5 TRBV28 CASKTGGGGTEETQYF TGTGCCAGCAAGACCGGGGGCGGGGGGACGGAGGAGACCCAGTACTTC
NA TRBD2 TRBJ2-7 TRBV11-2 CASSPGGGSGRTYEQYF TGTGCCAGCAGCCCCGGGGGGGGTAGCGGGAGAACCTACGAGCAGTACTTC
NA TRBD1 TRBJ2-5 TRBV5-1 CASSLVMTGGQETQYF TGCGCCAGCAGCTTGGTCATGACAGGGGGCCAGGAGACCCAGTACTTC
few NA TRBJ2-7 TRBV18 CASSPPPGTYEQYF TGTGCCAGCTCACCACCGCCCGGTACCTACGAGCAGTACTTC
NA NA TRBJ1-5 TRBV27 CASRQFAGMSNQPQHF TGTGCCAGCAGACAATTCGCGGGGATGAGCAATCAGCCCCAGCATTTT
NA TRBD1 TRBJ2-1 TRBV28 CASKAVGQALNNEQFF TGTGCCAGCAAGGCCGTAGGACAGGCCCTAAACAATGAGCAGTTCTTC
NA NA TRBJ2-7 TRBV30 CAWKGGHYEQYF TGTGCCTGGAAGGGCGGGCACTACGAGCAGTACTTC
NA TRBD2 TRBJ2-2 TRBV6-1 CASSEIGLAANTGELFF TGTGCCAGCAGTGAGATTGGACTAGCGGCGAACACCGGGGAGCTGTTTTTT
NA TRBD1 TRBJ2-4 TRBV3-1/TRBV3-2 CASSLSLRRTGGFTIQYF TGTGCCAGCAGCCTCTCATTAAGAAGGACAGGGGGCTTCACCATTCAGTACTTC
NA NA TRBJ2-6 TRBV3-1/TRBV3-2 CASSQGHISGANVLTF TGTGCCAGCAGCCAGGGACATATCTCTGGGGCCAACGTCCTGACTTTC
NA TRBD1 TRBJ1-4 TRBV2 CASSRQGPNEKLFF TGTGCCAGCAGTAGACAGGGGCCAAATGAAAAACTGTTTTTT
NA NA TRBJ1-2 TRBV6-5 CASSSGQSIPYGYTF TGTGCCAGCAGCTCCGGACAGTCCATCCCCTATGGCTACACCTTC
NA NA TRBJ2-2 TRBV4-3 CASSQSPRGSTGELFF TGCGCCAGCAGCCAATCCCCCAGGGGTAGTACCGGGGAGCTGTTTTTT
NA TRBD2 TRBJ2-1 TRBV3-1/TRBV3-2 CASSHLAGVGNEQFF TGTGCCAGCAGCCATTTAGCGGGAGTGGGCAATGAGCAGTTCTTC
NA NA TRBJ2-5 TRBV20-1 CSASYGGGETQYF TGCAGTGCTAGTTATGGGGGAGGAGAGACCCAGTACTTC
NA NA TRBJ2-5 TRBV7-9 CASSYLQETQYF TGTGCCAGCAGCTACTTACAAGAGACCCAGTACTTC
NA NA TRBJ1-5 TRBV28 CASSSWLGTLRGQPQHF TGTGCCAGCAGTTCTTGGTTGGGGACATTAAGGGGTCAGCCCCAGCATTTT
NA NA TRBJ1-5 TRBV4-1 CASSQAVGGGSQPQHF TGCGCCAGCAGCCAAGCCGTAGGGGGGGGCTCTCAGCCCCAGCATTTT
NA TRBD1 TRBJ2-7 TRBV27 CASSRGQEFPYEQYF TGTGCCAGCAGTAGGGGACAGGAATTCCCCTACGAGCAGTACTTC
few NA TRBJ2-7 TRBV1 CTSSQGAGDAEQYF TGCACCAGCAGCCAAGGAGCGGGAGACGCCGAGCAGTACTTC
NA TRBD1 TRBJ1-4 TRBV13 CASSSTGTGNEKLFF TGTGCCAGCAGCTCTACCGGGACAGGGAACGAAAAACTGTTTTTT
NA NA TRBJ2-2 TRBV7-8 CASSLHPPGLNTGELFF TGTGCCAGCAGCCTCCACCCGCCAGGGCTCAACACCGGGGAGCTGTTTTTT
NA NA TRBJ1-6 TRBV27 CASSSPAEGTYPLHF TGTGCCAGCAGTTCCCCGGCGGAGGGAACGTACCCGCTCCACTTT
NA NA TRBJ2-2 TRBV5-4 CASSGPRAGELFF TGTGCCAGCAGCGGACCGAGGGCCGGGGAGCTGTTTTTT
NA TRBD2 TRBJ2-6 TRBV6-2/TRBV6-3 CASSPSPRLAGASGANVLTF TGTGCCAGCAGTCCCTCCCCCAGACTAGCGGGAGCTTCCGGGGCCAACGTCCTGACTTTC
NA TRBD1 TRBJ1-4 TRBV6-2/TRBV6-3 CASSDNRQGNEKLFF TGTGCCAGCAGCGATAACAGACAGGGGAATGAAAAACTGTTTTTT
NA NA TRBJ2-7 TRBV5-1 CASSPNVRPYEQYF TGCGCCAGCAGCCCTAATGTCCGTCCCTACGAGCAGTACTTC
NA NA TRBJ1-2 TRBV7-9 CASSPQAQGKDGYTF TGTGCCAGCAGCCCGCAGGCTCAGGGGAAGGATGGCTACACCTTC
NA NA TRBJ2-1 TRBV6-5 CASSPRSYNEQFF TGTGCCAGCAGCCCGCGAAGCTACAATGAGCAGTTCTTC
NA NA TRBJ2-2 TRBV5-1 CASSLGQGNSGELFF TGCGCCAGCAGCTTGGGGCAGGGGAACTCCGGGGAGCTGTTTTTT
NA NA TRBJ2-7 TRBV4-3 CASSQDYGREYEQYF TGCGCCAGCAGCCAAGATTATGGGCGGGAATACGAGCAGTACTTC
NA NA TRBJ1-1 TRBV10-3 CAISESGPLDGTEAFF TGTGCCATCAGTGAGTCGGGGCCCCTTGACGGCACTGAAGCTTTCTTT
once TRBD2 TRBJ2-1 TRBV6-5 CASSYPSGRLDEQFF TGTGCCAGCAGTTACCCGAGCGGGAGGCTGGATGAGCAGTTCTTC